This TCR beta chain stems from a study of immune evolution from preneoplasia to lung adenocarcinoma. Study results and limitations: Normal lung had the highest top T cell clone frequencies. Later-stage lesions appeared to have more T cells, more diversity, less clonality.

For this clone: Its antigen is unknown.

Histologic diagnosis was independently verified by two lung pathologists. This CDR3 has 15 amino acids. V shed 7 bases and J 2 bases; nucleotides not matched to a gene: 9. Germline lookup yields CDR1 SQVTM and CDR2 ANQGSEA. The assay was immunoSEQ multiplex PCR, and TCRdb's table has in-frame clones only and misses some. The sample lists around 16,000 clones, 75% to 90% occurring once. The clonotype was recovered from a person aged 65 to 85 with invasive lung adenocarcinoma. The material sequenced was FFPE invasive lung adenocarcinoma tissue. The V and J genes are TRBV29-1 and TRBJ2-3; 10 positions agree with TRBD2. The CDR3 region has the DNA TGCAGCGCCTCAGGCCTAGCGGGAGTCACAGATACGCAGTATTTT. It codes for CSASGLAGVTDTQYF.